These 4 T cell receptor beta chains came from one sample sequenced in a study of blood T cell repertoires in COVID-19. Method: immunoSEQ multiplex PCR; TCRdb's copy keeps in-frame clones and lacks some. The profile covers under 100,000 clones, with around four fifths appearing a single time and 3% to 3.5% taken by the ten largest. The sequencing sample was made of peripheral blood. The receptors were sampled from a man aged 45-60 years with acute or convalescent COVID-19.

The rearrangement joins TRBV4-3 to TRBJ2-7; TRBD1 matches 8 bases. Germline CDR1 reads LGHNA; CDR2 reads YSLEER. Trimming took 5 bases from V and 3 from J; bases not matched to a gene: 9. This CDR3 spans 15 amino acids. The CDR3 spells CASSRVGQGNYEQYF. CDR3 sequence (DNA): TGCGCCAGCAGCAGGGTTGGACAGGGAAACTACGAGCAGTACTTC.

The V call is TRBV3-1 (or the pseudogene TRBV3-2), the J call TRBJ2-1, with 12 bases matching TRBD2. V lost 4 bases, J lost 8 bases, and 6 bases stayed unmatched. This CDR3 spans 15 amino acids. Germline V gene sequence: CDR1 LGHDT, CDR2 YNNKEL (reference sequence). The CDR3 DNA sequence: TGTGCCAGCAGCCGACGACTAGCGGGGGAAGATGAGCAGTTCTTC. The encoded protein is CASSRRLAGEDEQFF.

This clone was seen once. The chain combines TRBV19 with TRBJ2-7, with D perhaps TRBD1 (7 bases). V gave up 5 bases and J gave up 3 bases, with 14 bases separating them. The germline gives CDR1 LNHDA, CDR2 SQIVND (reference sequence). The CDR3 is made up of 14 amino acids. The CDR3 spells CASSVGGQRYEQYF. Here the CDR3 DNA reads TGTGCCAGTAGTGTCGGGGGACAGCGCTACGAGCAGTACTTC.

The chain joins TRBV13 to TRBJ2-3; the match to TRBD1 covers 8 bases. In germline, CDR1 is PRHDT, CDR2 FYEKMQ (reference sequence). The CDR3 sequence is 19 residues long. Trimming cost V 1 base and J 3 bases; bases outside gene matches: 15. CDR3 protein: CASSLEGARQGAGTDTQYF. The DNA for the CDR3 is TGTGCCAGCAGCTTAGAGGGGGCGAGGCAGGGGGCTGGTACAGATACGCAGTATTTT.